This T cell receptor beta chain was identified during a study of blood T cells in healthy people across ages. Study in general: Capture by template switching was about one barcoded beta molecule per two T cells. Study-wide points: The fall in TCR beta diversity per million T cells was roughly linear with age.

The study recruited healthy Caucasian donors from Russia who were aged about 6 to 90. The authors ran a second PCR of roughly 6 to 11 cycles using a sample-barcoded 5' primer and a J-beta primer mix. TCRdb ran MiXCR on the 5' RACE reads and lists one entry per CDR3 protein. The sample carries some 1.5 million distinct CDR3 sequences, roughly 30% recorded once. With respect to this clonotype: Its antigen is not known.

The sequence came from a woman aged 25-40 years in good health. The sequencing input was blood.

The CDR3 loop reads CASSFDRGSSFVYNEQFF. The DNA of the CDR3 is TGTGCCAGCAGCTTTGACAGGGGGAGCTCTTTTGTCTACAATGAGCAGTTCTTC. This chain links TRBV7-2 with TRBJ2-1; TRBD1 matches 9 bases. This CDR3 has 18 amino acids. Germline V gene data show CDR1 as SGHTA and CDR2 as FQGNSA. Trimming cost V 3 bases and J 3 bases; bases outside gene matches: 12.